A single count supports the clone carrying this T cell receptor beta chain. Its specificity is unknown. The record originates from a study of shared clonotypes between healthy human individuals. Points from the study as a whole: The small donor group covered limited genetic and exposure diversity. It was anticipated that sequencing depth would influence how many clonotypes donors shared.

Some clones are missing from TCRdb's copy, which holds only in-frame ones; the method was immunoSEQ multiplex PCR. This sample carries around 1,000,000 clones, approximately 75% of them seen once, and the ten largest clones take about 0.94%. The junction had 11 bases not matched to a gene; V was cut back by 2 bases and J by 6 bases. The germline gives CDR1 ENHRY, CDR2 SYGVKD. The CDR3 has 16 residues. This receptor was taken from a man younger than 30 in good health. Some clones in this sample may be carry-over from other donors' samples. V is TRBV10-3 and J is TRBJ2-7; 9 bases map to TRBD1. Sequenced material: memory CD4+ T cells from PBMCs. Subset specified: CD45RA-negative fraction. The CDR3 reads CAISEASGTGRSEQYF. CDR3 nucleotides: TGTGCCATCAGTGAGGCTTCCGGGACAGGGCGAAGCGAGCAGTACTTC.